Here is one TCR beta chain with its context. Antigen: not known. The source of the sample is a study of liver allograft versus peripheral blood T cells. Study context: Blood and transplanted-liver T cell receptor repertoires from recipients were compared. Study findings and constraints: Repertoires of T cell receptors that resided inside liver allografts reportedly differed from those in peripheral blood.

Per the germline V gene, CDR1 is SGHDN and CDR2 is FVKESK. CDR3 length: 13 residues. V lost 0 bases to trimming and J lost 3 bases, with 6 bases between them. TCRdb processed the reads anew with MiXCR; each CDR3 protein has one entry. Of 7,000 to 9,500 distinct CDR3 sequences listed, roughly a fifth are singletons. The sequence was collected from a human patient who had a liver transplant. Some T cells here may be from the graft donor. The rearrangement uses TRBV14 and TRBJ2-7, with no clear D. The CDR3 sequence is CASSQDGYYEQYF. The CDR3 DNA is TGTGCCAGCAGCCAAGATGGTTACTACGAGCAGTACTTC.